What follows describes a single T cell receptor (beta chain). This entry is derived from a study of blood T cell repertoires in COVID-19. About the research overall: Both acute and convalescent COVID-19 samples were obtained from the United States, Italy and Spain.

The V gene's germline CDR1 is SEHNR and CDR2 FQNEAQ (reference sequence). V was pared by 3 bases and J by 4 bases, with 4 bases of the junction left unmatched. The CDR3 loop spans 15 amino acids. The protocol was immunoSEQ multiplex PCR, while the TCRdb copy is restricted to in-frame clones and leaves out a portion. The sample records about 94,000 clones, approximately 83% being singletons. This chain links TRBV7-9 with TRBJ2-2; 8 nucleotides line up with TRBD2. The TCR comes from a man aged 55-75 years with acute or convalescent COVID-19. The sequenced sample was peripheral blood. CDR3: CASSFREGFTGELFF. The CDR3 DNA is TGTGCCAGCAGCTTTCGGGAGGGGTTCACCGGGGAGCTGTTTTTT.